The entry below describes one T cell receptor (beta chain). Clones were read by immunoSEQ multiplex PCR, and TCRdb kept only the in-frame ones, dropping some. This table holds hundreds of thousands of clones, around nine tenths found once. This sample is drawn from a study of blood T cell repertoires in COVID-19. The wider study: COVID-19 samples, acute and convalescent, were from the United States, Italy and Spain. In each case, the material was cDNA or gDNA derived from T cells, B-cell-depleted T cells, or PBMCs.

This CDR3 contains 17 residues. V was clipped by 0 bases and J by 1 base, with 16 bases between them. Germline CDR1 reads SGHTS; CDR2 reads YDEGEE. The sequencing input was peripheral blood. V gene TRBV5-8 combines with J gene TRBJ1-2; D might be TRBD1 (6 bases). This TCR came from a man aged 60 to 69 with acute or convalescent COVID-19. CDR3 in amino acids: CASSLGPDRQFNYGYTF. Here the CDR3 DNA reads TGTGCCAGCAGCTTGGGGCCGGACAGACAGTTTAACTATGGCTACACCTTC.